The entry below describes one T cell receptor (beta chain). Only in-frame clones appear in the TCRdb table, and some are missing; sequencing was by immunoSEQ multiplex PCR. The sample consists of about 220,000 clones, 80% to 90% of them appearing once. The record originates from a study of blood T cell repertoires in COVID-19. Study-wide context: Samples of COVID-19 (acute and convalescent) were obtained from the United States, Italy and Spain.

V trimming: 1 base; J trimming: 2 bases; junction bases outside the gene matches: 2. CDR1 KGHSH and CDR2 LQKENI come from the germline V gene. CDR3 length: 16 residues. Membership in each cohort depended on participant-reported clinical history. The chain is built from TRBV18 and TRBJ2-3; 11 nucleotides line up with TRBD2. Sequencing was done on a sample of PBMCs or T cells enriched from blood (not recorded which). The TCR comes from a woman aged 35 to 49 with acute COVID-19. The CDR3 DNA sequence: TGTGCCAGCTCACCACTAGCGGGGGGGCTCACAGATACGCAGTATTTT. Translated, it gives CASSPLAGGLTDTQYF.